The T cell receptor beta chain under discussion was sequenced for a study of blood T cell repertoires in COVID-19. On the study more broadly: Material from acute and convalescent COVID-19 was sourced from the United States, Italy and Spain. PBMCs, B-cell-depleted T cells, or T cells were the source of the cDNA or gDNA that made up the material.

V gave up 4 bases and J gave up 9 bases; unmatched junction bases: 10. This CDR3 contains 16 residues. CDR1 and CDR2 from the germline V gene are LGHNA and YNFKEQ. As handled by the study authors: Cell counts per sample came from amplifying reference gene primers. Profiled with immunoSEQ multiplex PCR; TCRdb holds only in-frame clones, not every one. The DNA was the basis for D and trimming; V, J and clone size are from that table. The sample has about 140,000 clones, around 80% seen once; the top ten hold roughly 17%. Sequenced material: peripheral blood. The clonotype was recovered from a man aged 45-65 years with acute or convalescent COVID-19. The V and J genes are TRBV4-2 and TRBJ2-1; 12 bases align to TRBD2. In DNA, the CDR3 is TGTGCCAGCAGCCCCTCTAGCGGGGGGGCCGGGAGTGAGCAGTTCTTC. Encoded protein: CASSPSSGGAGSEQFF.